The present TCR beta chain was sequenced within a study of CD8+CD57+ T cells in acquired aplastic anemia. Whole-study context: Recorded DNA amounts for sorted CD4+ and CD8+ cells had an average of about 3.5 ug.

CDR3 and TCR beta VDJ profiling relied on genomic DNA as the template. Via MiXCR, TCRdb re-called the reads, giving one row per CDR3 protein. The repertoire holds about 180,000 distinct CDR3 sequences, with less than 65% as singletons. Flow cytometry had shown expanded CD8+CD57+ cells in the patients chosen for sequencing. This clonotype was observed many times. Its specificity is unknown. Study observations and caveats: Sharing between patients and controls was observed for roughly 30 CD8+ CDR3 sequences. The study found no significant CD8+ Simpson's diversity difference between patients and controls.

The clonotype originates from a human donor with aplastic anemia. The sample was sorted CD4+, CD8+, or CD8+CD57+ T cells (not recorded which) from PBMCs.

As DNA, the CDR3 is TGCGCCAGCAGCCAATATGGGAACACCGGGGAGCTGTTTTTT. This gives the protein CASSQYGNTGELFF. The V gene is TRBV4-1, the J gene TRBJ2-2; D not resolved. Germline loops: CDR1 MGHRA, CDR2 YSYEKL. V was cut by 2 bases and J by 1 base, with 5 bases left in between. The CDR3 is made up of 14 amino acids.